This TCR beta chain derives from a study of shared clonotypes between healthy human individuals. V was clipped by 6 bases and J by 4 bases; unmatched bases: 11. Germline lookup yields CDR1 SGHVS and CDR2 FQNEAQ. This CDR3 spans 17 amino acids. Naive CD45RA+ and memory CD45RA-negative subsets were split from CD4+ cells. Using immunoSEQ multiplex PCR, the repertoire was profiled, and TCRdb retains in-frame clones only, with some absent. The sample shows 850,000 to 1,100,000 clones, approximately 80% of them seen only once. This sequence originates from a man between 18 and 29 years old in good health. Some clones in this sample may be carry-over from other donors' samples. The chain joins TRBV7-8 to TRBJ2-3, with TRBD2 matching 12 bases. Material for sequencing was memory CD4+ T cells from PBMCs. Indicated subset: CD45RA-negative fraction. The CDR3 sequence: CASRETLAGGRADTQYF. In DNA form, the CDR3 reads TGTGCCAGCAGAGAGACTCTAGCGGGAGGGAGGGCAGATACGCAGTATTTT.